This T cell receptor beta chain was identified in a study of blood T cell repertoires in COVID-19. The junction had 0 bases not matched to a gene; V was cut back by 3 bases and J by 4 bases. The CDR3 contains 14 residues. Germline CDR1 reads KGHSH; CDR2 reads LQKENI. In the original processing: For nucleated cells, counts were estimated from reference gene primer amplification. Data came from immunoSEQ multiplex PCR; TCRdb stores just in-frame clones and leaves some out. The V and J calls and clone size were taken over from that table, and D and trimming were inferred from the DNA. The repertoire holds approximately 15,000 clones, with roughly 73% as singletons.

This receptor was identified in a boy between 2 and 10 years old with active or convalescent COVID-19. The rearrangement uses TRBV18 and TRBJ1-6; 7 bases line up with TRBD1. Source material: peripheral blood. The CDR3 coding sequence is TGTGCCAGCTCACCGGGACAGTATAATTCACCCCTCCACTTT. It translates to CASSPGQYNSPLHF.